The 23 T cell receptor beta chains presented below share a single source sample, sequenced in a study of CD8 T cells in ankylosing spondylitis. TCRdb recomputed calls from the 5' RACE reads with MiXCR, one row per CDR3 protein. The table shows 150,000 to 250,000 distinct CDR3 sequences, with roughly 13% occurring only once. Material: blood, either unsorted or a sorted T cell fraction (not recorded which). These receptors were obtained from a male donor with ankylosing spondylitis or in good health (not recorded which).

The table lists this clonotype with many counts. CDR3 loop: CASSPRETGGYYEQYF. The DNA for the CDR3 is TGTGCCAGCAGCCCCAGGGAGACAGGGGGTTATTACGAGCAGTACTTC. The chain combines TRBV7-2 with TRBJ2-7, with TRBD1 matching over 9 bases. This CDR3 spans 16 amino acids. Germline trimming cut 5 bases from V and 4 bases from J; bases unmatched to any gene: 12. Germline loops: CDR1 SGHTA, CDR2 FQGNSA.

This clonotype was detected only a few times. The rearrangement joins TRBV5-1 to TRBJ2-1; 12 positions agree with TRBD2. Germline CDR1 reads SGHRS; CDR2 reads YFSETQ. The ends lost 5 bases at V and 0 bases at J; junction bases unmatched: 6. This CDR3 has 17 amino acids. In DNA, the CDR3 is TGCGCCAGCAGTATCGGACTAGCGGGACCCTCCTACAATGAGCAGTTCTTC. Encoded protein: CASSIGLAGPSYNEQFF.

The CDR3 region is CSVEDSSRGHGYTF. Here the CDR3 DNA reads TGCAGCGTTGAAGATTCCTCCAGGGGACATGGCTACACCTTC. The chain uses TRBV29-1 and TRBJ1-2; TRBD1 is a possible D gene (6 bases). The CDR3 is 14 residues long. Germline V gene data show CDR1 as SQVTM and CDR2 as ANQGSEA. Deletions cut 0 bases from V and 6 bases from J, with 14 bases between.

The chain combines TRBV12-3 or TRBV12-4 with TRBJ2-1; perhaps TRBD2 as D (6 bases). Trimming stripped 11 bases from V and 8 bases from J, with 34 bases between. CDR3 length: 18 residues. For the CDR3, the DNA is TGTGCCTGCGGCGATGTAATAGCAGGGAGGTACCCGGGGGATGAGCAGTTCTTC. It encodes CACGDVIAGRYPGDEQFF.

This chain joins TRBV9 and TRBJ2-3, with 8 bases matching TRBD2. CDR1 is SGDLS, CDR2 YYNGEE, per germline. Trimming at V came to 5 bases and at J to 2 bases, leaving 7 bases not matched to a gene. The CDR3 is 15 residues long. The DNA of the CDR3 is TGTGCCAGCAGGCGGACTAGCAGGGCCACAGATACGCAGTATTTT. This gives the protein CASRRTSRATDTQYF.

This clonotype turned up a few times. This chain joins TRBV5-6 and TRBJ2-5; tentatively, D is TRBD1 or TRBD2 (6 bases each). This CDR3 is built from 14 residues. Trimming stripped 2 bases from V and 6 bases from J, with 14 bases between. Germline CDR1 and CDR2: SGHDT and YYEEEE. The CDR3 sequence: CASSFLGAGKTQYF. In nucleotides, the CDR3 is TGTGCCAGCAGCTTCTTGGGGGCGGGGAAGACCCAGTACTTC. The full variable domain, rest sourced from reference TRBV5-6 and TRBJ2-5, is DAGVTQSPTHLIKTRGQQVTLRCSPKSGHDTVSWYQQALGQGPQFIFQYYEEEERQRGNFPDRFSGHQFPNYSSELNVNALLLGDSALYLCASSFLGAGKTQYFGPGTRLLVL.

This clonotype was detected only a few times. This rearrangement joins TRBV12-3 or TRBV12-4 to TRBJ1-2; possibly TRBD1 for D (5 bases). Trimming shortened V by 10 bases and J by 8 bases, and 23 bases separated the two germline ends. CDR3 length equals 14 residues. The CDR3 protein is CAISFSNGALGYTF. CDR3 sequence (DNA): TGTGCCATCTCATTCTCCAACGGGGCCCTGGGCTACACCTTC.

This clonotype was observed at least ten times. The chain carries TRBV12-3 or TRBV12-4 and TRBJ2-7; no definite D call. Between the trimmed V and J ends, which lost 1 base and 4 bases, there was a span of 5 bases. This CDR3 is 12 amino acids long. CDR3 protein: CASSLGRYEQYF. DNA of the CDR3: TGTGCCAGCAGTTTAGGCCGGTACGAGCAGTACTTC.

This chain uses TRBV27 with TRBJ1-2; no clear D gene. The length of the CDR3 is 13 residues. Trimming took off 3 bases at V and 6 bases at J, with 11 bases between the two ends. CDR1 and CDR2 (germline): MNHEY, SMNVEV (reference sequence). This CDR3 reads CASSLSGKNGYTF. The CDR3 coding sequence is TGTGCCAGCAGTTTGTCGGGGAAAAATGGCTACACCTTC.

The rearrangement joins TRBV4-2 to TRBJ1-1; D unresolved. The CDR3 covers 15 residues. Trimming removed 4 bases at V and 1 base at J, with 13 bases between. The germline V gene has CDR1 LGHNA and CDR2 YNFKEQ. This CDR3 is CASSPSGLSNTEAFF. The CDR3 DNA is TGTGCCAGCAGCCCCTCCGGACTTTCGAACACTGAAGCTTTCTTT.

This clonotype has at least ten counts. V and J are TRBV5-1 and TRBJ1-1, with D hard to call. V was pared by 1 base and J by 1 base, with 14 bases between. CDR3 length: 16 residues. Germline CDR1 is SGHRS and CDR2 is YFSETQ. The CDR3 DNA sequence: TGCGCCAGCAGCTTGACCCCGCGGCCTACGAACACTGAAGCTTTCTTT. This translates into CASSLTPRPTNTEAFF.

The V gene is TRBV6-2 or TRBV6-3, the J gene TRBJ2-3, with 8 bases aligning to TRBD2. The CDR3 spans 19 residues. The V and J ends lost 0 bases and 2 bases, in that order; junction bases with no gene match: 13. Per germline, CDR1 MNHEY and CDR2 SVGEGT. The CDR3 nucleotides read TGTGCCAGCAGTTACTCACGGGAGGGCCACTCTACGCACACAGATACGCAGTATTTT. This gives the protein CASSYSREGHSTHTDTQYF.

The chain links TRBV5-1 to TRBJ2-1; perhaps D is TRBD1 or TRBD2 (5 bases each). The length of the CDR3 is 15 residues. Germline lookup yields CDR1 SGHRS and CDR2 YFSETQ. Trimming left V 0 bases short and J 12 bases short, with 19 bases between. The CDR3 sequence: CASSLGVSRDGLQFF. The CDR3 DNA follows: TGCGCCAGCAGCTTGGGGGTTTCCCGGGACGGATTGCAGTTCTTC. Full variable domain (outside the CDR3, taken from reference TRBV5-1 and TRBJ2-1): KAGVTQTPRYLIKTRGQQVTLSCSPISGHRSVSWYQQTPGQGLQFLFEYFSETQRNKGNFPGRFSGRQFSNSRSEMNVSTLELGDSALYLCASSLGVSRDGLQFFGPGTRLTVL.

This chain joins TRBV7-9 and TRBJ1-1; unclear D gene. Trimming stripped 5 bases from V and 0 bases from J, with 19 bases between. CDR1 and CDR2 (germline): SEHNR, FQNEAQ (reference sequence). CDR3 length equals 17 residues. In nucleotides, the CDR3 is TGTGCCAGCAGCCTGCGGGAGGGAGTAGCGGTGAACACTGAAGCTTTCTTT. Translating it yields CASSLREGVAVNTEAFF.

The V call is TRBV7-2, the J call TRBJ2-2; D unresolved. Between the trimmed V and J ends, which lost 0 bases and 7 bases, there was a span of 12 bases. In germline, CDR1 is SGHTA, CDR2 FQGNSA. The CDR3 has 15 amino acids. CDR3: CASSLATLGFGELFF. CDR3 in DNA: TGTGCCAGCAGCTTAGCGACCCTGGGATTCGGGGAGCTGTTTTTT.

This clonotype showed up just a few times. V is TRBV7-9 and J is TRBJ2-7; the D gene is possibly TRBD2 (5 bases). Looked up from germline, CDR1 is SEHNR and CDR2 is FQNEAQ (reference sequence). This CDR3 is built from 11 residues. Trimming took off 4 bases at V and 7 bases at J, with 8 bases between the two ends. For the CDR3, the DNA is TGTGCCAGCAGCTCTTGGGAGGAGCAGTACTTC. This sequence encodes CASSSWEEQYF.

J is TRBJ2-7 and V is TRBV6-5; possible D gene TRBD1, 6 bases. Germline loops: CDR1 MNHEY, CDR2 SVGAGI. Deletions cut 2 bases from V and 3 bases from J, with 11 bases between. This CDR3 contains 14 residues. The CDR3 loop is CASSYGQRDYEQYF. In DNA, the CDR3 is TGTGCCAGCAGTTACGGACAGCGAGACTACGAGCAGTACTTC.

CDR3 amino acids: CASSSTGGFNTGELFF. The CDR3, as DNA: TGTGCCAGCAGTTCCACAGGGGGTTTTAACACCGGGGAGCTGTTTTTT. V is TRBV12-3 or TRBV12-4 and J is TRBJ2-2; TRBD1 agrees at 8 bases. The CDR3 consists of 16 residues. With 4 bases clipped from V and 2 bases from J, the junction kept 6 bases outside the gene matches.

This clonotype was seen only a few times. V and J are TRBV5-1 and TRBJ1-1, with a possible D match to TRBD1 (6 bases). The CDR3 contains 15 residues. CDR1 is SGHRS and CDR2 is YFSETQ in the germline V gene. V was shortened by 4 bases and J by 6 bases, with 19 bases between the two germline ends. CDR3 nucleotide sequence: TGCGCCAGCAGCCCGATTACAGGGCTTTTGGCTGAAGCTTTCTTT. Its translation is CASSPITGLLAEAFF.

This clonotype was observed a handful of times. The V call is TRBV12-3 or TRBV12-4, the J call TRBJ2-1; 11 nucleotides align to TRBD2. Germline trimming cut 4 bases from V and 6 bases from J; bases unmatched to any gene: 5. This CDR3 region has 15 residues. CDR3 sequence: CASSSSGRPLNEQFF. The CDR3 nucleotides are TGTGCCAGCAGTTCTAGCGGGAGGCCCCTCAATGAGCAGTTCTTC.

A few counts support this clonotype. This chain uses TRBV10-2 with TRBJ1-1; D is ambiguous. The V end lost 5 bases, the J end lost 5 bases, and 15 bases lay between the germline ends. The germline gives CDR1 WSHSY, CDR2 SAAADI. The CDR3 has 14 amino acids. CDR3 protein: CASSRNTWETEAFF. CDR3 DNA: TGCGCCAGCAGTAGGAATACCTGGGAGACTGAAGCTTTCTTT.

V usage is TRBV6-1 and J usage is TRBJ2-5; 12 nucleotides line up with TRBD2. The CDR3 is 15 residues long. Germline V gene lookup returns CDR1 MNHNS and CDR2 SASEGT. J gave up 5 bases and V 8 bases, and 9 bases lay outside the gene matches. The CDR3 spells CASPGLAGPRETQYF. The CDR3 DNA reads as TGTGCCAGCCCCGGACTAGCGGGGCCCCGGGAGACCCAGTACTTC.

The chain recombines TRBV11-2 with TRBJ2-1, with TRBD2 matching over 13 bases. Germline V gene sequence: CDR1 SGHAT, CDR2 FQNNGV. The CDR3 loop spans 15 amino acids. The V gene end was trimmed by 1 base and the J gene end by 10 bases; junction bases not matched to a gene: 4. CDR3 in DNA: TGTGCCAGCAGCTTAGGGACTAGCGGGAGATACGAGCAGTTCTTC. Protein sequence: CASSLGTSGRYEQFF. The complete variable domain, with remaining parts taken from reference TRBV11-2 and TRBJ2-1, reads EAGVAQSPRYKIIEKRQSVAFWCNPISGHATLYWYQQILGQGPKLLIQFQNNGVVDDSQLPKDRFSAERLKGVDSTLKIQPAKLEDSAVYLCASSLGTSGRYEQFFGPGTRLTVL.